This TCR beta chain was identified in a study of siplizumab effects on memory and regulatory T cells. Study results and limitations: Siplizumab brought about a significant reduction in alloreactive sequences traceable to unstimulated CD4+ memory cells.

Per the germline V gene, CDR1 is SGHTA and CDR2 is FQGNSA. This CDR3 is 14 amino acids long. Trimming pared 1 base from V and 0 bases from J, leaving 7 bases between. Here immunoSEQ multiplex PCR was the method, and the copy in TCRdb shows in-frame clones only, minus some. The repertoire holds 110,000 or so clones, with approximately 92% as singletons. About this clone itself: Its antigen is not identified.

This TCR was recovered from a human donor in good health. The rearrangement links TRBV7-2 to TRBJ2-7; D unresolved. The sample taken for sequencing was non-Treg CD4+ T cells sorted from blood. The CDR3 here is CASSLGRSSYEQYF. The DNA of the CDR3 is TGTGCCAGCAGCTTAGGACGGAGCTCCTACGAGCAGTACTTC.